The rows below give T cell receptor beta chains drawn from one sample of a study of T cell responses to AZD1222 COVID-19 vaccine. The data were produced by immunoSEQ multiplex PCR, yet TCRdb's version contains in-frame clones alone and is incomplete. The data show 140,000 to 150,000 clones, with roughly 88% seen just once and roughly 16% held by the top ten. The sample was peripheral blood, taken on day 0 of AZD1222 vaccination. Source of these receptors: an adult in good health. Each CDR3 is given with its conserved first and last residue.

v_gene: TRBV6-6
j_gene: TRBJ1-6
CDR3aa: CASTKDRDTYNSPLHF

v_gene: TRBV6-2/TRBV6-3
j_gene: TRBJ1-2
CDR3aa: CASSGQAAFVYGYTF

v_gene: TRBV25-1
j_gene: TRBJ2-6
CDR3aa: CASSGLGSGANVLTF

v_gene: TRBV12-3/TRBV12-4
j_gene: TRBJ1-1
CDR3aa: CASSFVQGAEAFF

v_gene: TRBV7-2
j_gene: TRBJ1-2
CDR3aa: CASSDPSTGSYGYTF

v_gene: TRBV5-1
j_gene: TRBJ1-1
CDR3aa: CASSLGRMPQNTEAFF

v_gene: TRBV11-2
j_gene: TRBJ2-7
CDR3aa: CASSPAGTSYEQYF

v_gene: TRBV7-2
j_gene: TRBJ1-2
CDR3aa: CASSLGGLGGYTF

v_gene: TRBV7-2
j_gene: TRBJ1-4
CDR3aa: CASSPRTGNWATNEKLFF

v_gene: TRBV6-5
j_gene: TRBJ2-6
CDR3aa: CASRPFSGANVLTF

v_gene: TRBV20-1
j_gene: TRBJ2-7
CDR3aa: CSASTATSYEQYF

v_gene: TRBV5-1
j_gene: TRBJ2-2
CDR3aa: CASSLDIAGELFF

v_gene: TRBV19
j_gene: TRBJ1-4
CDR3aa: CASLDSNEKLFF

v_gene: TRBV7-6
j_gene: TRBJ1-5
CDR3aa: CASSLVDSPNQPQHF

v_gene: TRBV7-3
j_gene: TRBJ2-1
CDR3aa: CASSLTDRGDEQFF

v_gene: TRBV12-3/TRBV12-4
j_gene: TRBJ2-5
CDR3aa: CASSIGTGETQYF

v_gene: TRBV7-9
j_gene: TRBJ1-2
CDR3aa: CASSQGTGGRNYGYTF

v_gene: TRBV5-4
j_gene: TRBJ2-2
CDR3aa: CASSLRVGALNTGELFF

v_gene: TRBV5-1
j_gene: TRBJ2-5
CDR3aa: CASSLGQGKETQYF

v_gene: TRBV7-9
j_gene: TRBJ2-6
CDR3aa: CASSLGSGANVLTF

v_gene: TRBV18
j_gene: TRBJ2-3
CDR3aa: CASSPPGSTDTQYF

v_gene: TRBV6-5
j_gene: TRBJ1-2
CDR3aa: CASSYGVSYGYTF

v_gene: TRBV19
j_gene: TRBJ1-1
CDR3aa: CASSARAITFEAFF

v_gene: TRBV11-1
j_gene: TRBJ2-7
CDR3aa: CASSLHHEQYF

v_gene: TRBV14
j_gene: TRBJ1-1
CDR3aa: CASSQDVWWAGIRTEAFF

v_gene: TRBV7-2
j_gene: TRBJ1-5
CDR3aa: CASSLVGTDNQPQHF